This T cell receptor (beta chain) was observed in a study of control samples from healthy donors and cancer patients. The protocol was immunoSEQ multiplex PCR, while the TCRdb copy is restricted to in-frame clones and leaves out a portion. The table has about 75,000 clones, more than 75% seen once. V was pared by 5 bases and J by 1 base, with 12 bases between. The CDR3 loop spans 15 amino acids. The germline gives CDR1 SGHTA, CDR2 FQGNSA. The sample comprised blood. This chain connects TRBV7-2 to TRBJ1-3; D gene unclear. The receptor was isolated from a man in his forties or fifties in good health. The CDR3: CASSPRLGSGNTIYF. For the CDR3, the DNA is TGTGCCAGCAGCCCCAGGTTGGGGTCTGGAAACACCATATATTTT.